This T cell receptor (beta chain) originates from a study of T-cell reconstitution after alpha-beta-depleted transplantation in children. The CDR3 covers 13 residues. Germline V CDR1 and CDR2: KGHSH, LQKENI. V lost 3 bases to trimming and J lost 3 bases, with 8 bases between them. Findings of the study overall: Reportedly, alpha-beta T cells present about two months post-transplant originated from several hundred expanded clones of graft origin. Some patients' high day-60 TCRbeta diversity was traced to surviving recipient T cells and thymic progenitors. Among T cells one year after transplant, newly produced cells accounted for most counts and diversity.

The table lists this clonotype with a few counts. Its antigen remains unidentified. Unique molecular identifiers were incorporated when the TCRbeta library was constructed. Using its own MiXCR run on the PCR reads, TCRdb lists one record per CDR3 protein. The table has 200,000 to 300,000 distinct CDR3 sequences, 8.2% seen once. The chain carries TRBV18 and TRBJ1-2; unclear D gene. The sample was PBMCs, mostly from graft donor cells, taken 180 days after TCRalphabeta/CD19-depleted stem cell transplant. This sequence originates from a male patient aged 10 to 17 who had a stem cell transplant for acute lymphoblastic leukemia, so the T cells may come from the graft donor. CDR3 DNA sequence: TGTGCCAGCTCACCGGTACAGCACTATGGCTACACCTTC. Translated: CASSPVQHYGYTF. Drawing the rest from reference TRBV18 and TRBJ1-2, the complete variable domain is NAGVMQNPRHLVRRRGQEARLRCSPMKGHSHVYWYRQLPEEGLKFMVYLQKENIIDESGMPKERFSAEFPKEGPSILRIQQVVRGDSAAYFCASSPVQHYGYTFGSGTRLTVV.